These 3 T cell receptor beta chains originate from one sample sequenced in a study of beta chain features in type 1 diabetes. Study conclusions and caveats: A moderate, significant TCRB CDR3 shortening appeared in type 1 diabetes across four CD4+ subsets.

For these TCRs, the target antigens are not known. Expressed TCRB transcripts were sequenced because the isolated RNA had all been reverse transcribed beforehand. Libraries were prepared by immunoSEQ multiplex PCR; TCRdb keeps only in-frame clonotypes and omits some of them. The sample lists 300,000 or so clones, approximately 10% occurring once. The sample comprised central memory CD4+ T cells from blood. These TCRs come from a man younger than 40 with type 1 diabetes.

The chain has TRBV27 and TRBJ2-1; TRBD2 is a possible D gene (5 bases). Per the germline V gene, CDR1 is MNHEY and CDR2 is SMNVEV (reference sequence). The V end was cut by 6 bases, the J end by 0 bases, with 12 bases between. The length of the CDR3 is 15 residues. The CDR3 spells CASRASLHSYNEQFF. In DNA form, the CDR3 reads TGTGCCAGCAGGGCTAGCCTCCACTCCTACAATGAGCAGTTCTTC.

V is TRBV28 and J is TRBJ1-2; 7 nucleotides match TRBD1. With 1 base clipped from V and 0 bases from J, the junction kept 14 bases outside the gene matches. The CDR3 is made up of 19 amino acids. Germline CDR1 is MDHEN and CDR2 is SYDVKM. The CDR3 region is CASSLFSKTSGQTNYGYTF. In nucleotides, the CDR3 is TGTGCCAGCAGTTTATTCTCCAAGACTTCGGGACAGACTAACTATGGCTACACCTTC.

This sequence joins TRBV10-3 and TRBJ2-1, with 8 bases identical to TRBD1. Germline-derived CDR1 and CDR2 are ENHRY and SYGVKD. The V segment lost 8 bases and the J segment 7 bases; nucleotides outside the gene matches: 13. This CDR3 has 15 amino acids. Here the CDR3 DNA reads TGTGCCATCCATTCCGGACAGGGTGCAGGGAATGAGCAGTTCTTC. Protein sequence: CAIHSGQGAGNEQFF.